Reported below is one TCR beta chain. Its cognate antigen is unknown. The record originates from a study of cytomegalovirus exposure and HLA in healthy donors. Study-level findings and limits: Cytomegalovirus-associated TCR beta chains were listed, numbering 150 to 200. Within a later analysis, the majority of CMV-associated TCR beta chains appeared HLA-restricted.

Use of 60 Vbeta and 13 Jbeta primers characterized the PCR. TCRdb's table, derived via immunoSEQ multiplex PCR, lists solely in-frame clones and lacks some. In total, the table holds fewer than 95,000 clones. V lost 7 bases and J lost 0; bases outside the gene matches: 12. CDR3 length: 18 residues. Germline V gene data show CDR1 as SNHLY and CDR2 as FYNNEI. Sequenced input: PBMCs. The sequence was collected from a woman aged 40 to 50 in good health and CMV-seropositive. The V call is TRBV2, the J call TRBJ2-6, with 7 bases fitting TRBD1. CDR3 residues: CASMVMGQPNSGANVLTF. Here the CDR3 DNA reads TGTGCCAGCATGGTAATGGGACAGCCCAACTCTGGGGCCAACGTCCTGACTTTC.